The 26 T cell receptor beta chains presented below share a single source sample, sequenced in a study of identical twins. A single record per CDR3 protein comes from TCRdb applying MiXCR to the 5' RACE reads. The sample holds roughly 1.6 million distinct CDR3 sequences, roughly 35% seen once. Material: cord blood. The receptor set was obtained from a newborn girl in good health.

This sequence joins TRBV27 and TRBJ2-4; D not certain. V was pared by 0 bases and J by 0 bases, with 6 bases between. Germline values: CDR1 MNHEY, CDR2 SMNVEV (reference sequence). The CDR3 has 15 residues. The CDR3 spells CASSLSQLAKNIQYF. The CDR3 nucleotides are TGTGCCAGCAGTTTATCGCAGTTAGCCAAAAACATTCAGTACTTC.

CDR3 loop: CASSLFRLLSYNEQFF. CDR3 nucleotide sequence: TGTGCCAGCAGCTTATTCCGACTGTTGTCCTACAATGAGCAGTTCTTC. The chain joins TRBV7-2 to TRBJ2-1; the D is unclear. Germline CDR1 and CDR2: SGHTA and FQGNSA. CDR3 size: 16 residues. Deletions cut 2 bases from V and 1 base from J, with 12 bases between.

Only a few counts were recorded for this clonotype. The chain employs TRBV5-1 and TRBJ2-4, with D tentatively TRBD2 (6 bases). Trimming pared 5 bases from V and 13 bases from J, leaving 22 bases between. The CDR3 is 14 amino acids. CDR1 is SGHRS, CDR2 YFSETQ, per germline. The CDR3 loop reads CASRSLAPHNEQYF. Here the CDR3 DNA reads TGCGCCAGCAGAAGTCTAGCGCCCCACAATGAGCAGTACTTC.

This clonotype was recorded a few times. DNA for the CDR3: TGTGCCAGCAAAGGGACTATAAGCTCCTACGAGCAGTACTTC. Translated, it gives CASKGTISSYEQYF. The chain links TRBV2 to TRBJ2-7; 7 bases agree with TRBD2. V dropped 7 bases and J dropped 0; count of bases not matched to a gene: 6. The length of the CDR3 is 14 residues. The V gene's germline CDR1 is SNHLY and CDR2 FYNNEI.

This clonotype was observed once. The rearrangement uses TRBV20-1 and TRBJ1-5; D gene ambiguous. The CDR3 has 13 amino acids. Trimming removed 6 bases at V and 9 bases at J, with 18 bases between. Germline V gene sequence: CDR1 DFQATT, CDR2 SNEGSKA (reference sequence). CDR3 coding DNA: TGCAGTGCCAGCGGCGGAGTAGATCCGCCCCAGCATTTT. Amino acids: CSASGGVDPPQHF.

The chain couples TRBV9 to TRBJ2-2; 9 nucleotides agree with TRBD1. CDR1 is SGDLS and CDR2 is YYNGEE in the germline V gene. CDR3 length: 15 residues. V gave up 4 bases and J gave up 4 bases; unmatched junction bases: 5. The CDR3 DNA follows: TGTGCCAGCAGCCCCCGGACAGGGGTCACCGGGGAGCTGTTTTTT. Translated, it gives CASSPRTGVTGELFF. Using reference TRBV9 and TRBJ2-2 for the parts outside the CDR3, the full variable domain is DSGVTQTPKHLITATGQRVTLRCSPRSGDLSVYWYQQSLDQGLQFLIQYYNGEERAKGNILERFSAQQFPDLHSELNLSSLELGDSALYFCASSPRTGVTGELFFGEGSRLTVL.

This chain connects TRBV11-3 to TRBJ2-1; 7 bases fit TRBD1. Per the germline V gene, CDR1 is SGHNT and CDR2 is YENEEA. Trimming at V came to 5 bases and at J to 6 bases, leaving 4 bases not matched to a gene. The CDR3 covers 13 residues. The CDR3 DNA is TGTGCCAGCAGCGTAGGACAGGTCAATGAGCAGTTCTTC. Its protein product is CASSVGQVNEQFF.

This clonotype was seen more than once but under ten times. The V gene is TRBV13, the J gene TRBJ1-2; D ambiguous. Germline CDR1 PRHDT, CDR2 FYEKMQ (reference sequence). V lost 5 bases to trimming and J lost 8 bases, with 18 bases between them. This CDR3 comprises 14 residues. CDR3 sequence reads: CASSNLPAKEGYTF. In nucleotides, the CDR3 is TGTGCCAGCAGCAATCTCCCTGCAAAGGAGGGCTACACCTTC.

The rearrangement joins TRBV20-1 to TRBJ2-1, with 11 bases matching TRBD2. The V segment lost 0 bases and the J segment 5 bases; nucleotides outside the gene matches: 3. The CDR3 totals 15 residues. Germline loops: CDR1 DFQATT, CDR2 SNEGSKA (reference sequence). CDR3 in DNA: TGCAGTGCTAGAGATGTAGCGGGAGGGAACAATGAGCAGTTCTTC. Translated: CSARDVAGGNNEQFF.

This clonotype showed up just a few times. The V call is TRBV9, the J call TRBJ1-1, with D uncertain. Between the trimmed V and J ends, which lost 0 bases and 0 bases, there was a span of 12 bases. Per germline, CDR1 SGDLS and CDR2 YYNGEE. The CDR3 contains 16 residues. As DNA, the CDR3 is TGTGCCAGCAGCGTAGTGAGGAATGGGGTGAACACTGAAGCTTTCTTT. This gives the protein CASSVVRNGVNTEAFF. Supplemented by reference TRBV9 and TRBJ1-1, the full variable domain reads DSGVTQTPKHLITATGQRVTLRCSPRSGDLSVYWYQQSLDQGLQFLIQYYNGEERAKGNILERFSAQQFPDLHSELNLSSLELGDSALYFCASSVVRNGVNTEAFFGQGTRLTVV.

V gene TRBV20-1 combines with J gene TRBJ2-1, with 7 bases lining up with TRBD1. The CDR3 consists of 14 residues. Trimming removed 0 bases from V and 4 bases from J; junction bases left unmatched: 3. Germline V gene data show CDR1 as DFQATT and CDR2 as SNEGSKA (reference sequence). Here the CDR3 reads CSAREGGLYNEQFF. CDR3 DNA sequence: TGCAGTGCTAGAGAAGGGGGCTTGTACAATGAGCAGTTCTTC.

The V call is TRBV13, the J call TRBJ2-5; 7 nucleotides match TRBD2. The CDR3 extends over 15 amino acids. After removal of 4 bases from V and 3 bases from J, the junction contained 8 bases not matched to a gene. Germline V CDR1 and CDR2: PRHDT, FYEKMQ (reference sequence). CDR3 region: CASSSPGLAEETQYF. The CDR3 region has the DNA TGTGCCAGCAGCTCTCCAGGGCTAGCGGAAGAGACCCAGTACTTC.

This clonotype was found a few times. CDR3 residues: CASSLYPSYYGYTF. The CDR3 DNA sequence: TGTGCCAGCAGCTTGTATCCGTCCTACTATGGCTACACCTTC. V is TRBV5-4 and J is TRBJ1-2; no clear D. Trimming shortened V by 1 base and J by 3 bases, and 10 bases separated the two germline ends. The germline CDR1 and CDR2 sequences are SGHNT and YYREEE (reference sequence). The CDR3 totals 14 residues.

V and J are TRBV5-1 and TRBJ2-3; 12 bases line up with TRBD2. Looked up from germline, CDR1 is SGHRS and CDR2 is YFSETQ. Losses at the gene ends were 3 bases for V and 9 bases for J; bases not matched to a gene: 14. CDR3 length: 17 amino acids. CDR3 amino acids: CASSWASSGGAIDTQYF. The CDR3 nucleotides read TGCGCCAGCAGCTGGGCTTCTAGCGGGGGGGCGATTGACACGCAGTATTTT.

V is TRBV21-1 and J is TRBJ1-5. TRBV21-1 is a pseudogene segment. This CDR3 contains 16 residues. The CDR3 nucleotides read TGTGCCAGCAGCAGAGCAAGGGTATATAGCAATCAGCCCCAGCATTTT. It specifies CASSRARVYSNQPQHF.

This clonotype was recorded a few times. The chain has TRBV21-1 and TRBJ1-2; the table's D gene call, TRBD1, was not cross checked with the DNA. TRBV21-1 has pseudogene status. This CDR3 is built from 16 residues. As DNA, the CDR3 is TGTGCCAGCAGCCAGGGGAAGGGGCCGACTAACTATGGCTACACCTTC. Residues: CASSQGKGPTNYGYTF.

This clonotype showed up just a few times. This chain uses TRBV3-1 with TRBJ2-7, with 7 bases matching TRBD1. The CDR3 sequence is 14 residues long. Germline values: CDR1 LGHDT, CDR2 YNNKEL (reference sequence). Germline trimming cut 3 bases from V and 3 bases from J; bases unmatched to any gene: 5. CDR3 in amino acids: CASSHPPGGYEQYF. CDR3 sequence (DNA): TGTGCCAGCAGCCATCCACCAGGGGGCTACGAGCAGTACTTC.

The chain links TRBV10-3 to TRBJ2-5, with TRBD2 matching over 8 bases. J was trimmed by 5 bases and V by 5 bases; bases with no gene match: 7. Germline V gene data show CDR1 as ENHRY and CDR2 as SYGVKD. The CDR3 totals 14 residues. DNA for the CDR3: TGTGCCATCAGTCCTGTAGCGGGGTTGGAGACCCAGTACTTC. It translates to CAISPVAGLETQYF.

V is TRBV6-1 and J is TRBJ1-1, with D uncertain. CDR3 size: 14 residues. V lost 0 bases, J lost 6 bases, and 11 bases lay in between. The V gene's germline CDR1 is MNHNS and CDR2 SASEGT. The CDR3 nucleotides are TGTGCCAGCAGTGAAGCAGGGCCCCGGGCTGAAGCTTTCTTT. Translation: CASSEAGPRAEAFF.

This clonotype showed up just once. J is TRBJ2-2 and V is TRBV6-4, with 7 nucleotides matching TRBD2. With V trimmed by 6 bases and J by 1 base, 14 bases remained unmatched. This CDR3 has 18 amino acids. Germline-derived CDR1 and CDR2 are MRHNA and SNTAGT. CDR3 coding DNA: TGTGCCAGCAGAAAACATACGACTAGCCTACTGAACACCGGGGAGCTGTTTTTT. This gives the protein CASRKHTTSLLNTGELFF.

The V gene is TRBV24-1, the J gene TRBJ2-7; 10 positions agree with TRBD2. The DNA end is more similar to TRBJ2-5, so the J call may be wrong. The CDR3 sequence is 16 residues long. CDR1 is KGHDR and CDR2 is SFDVKD in the germline V gene. The CDR3 DNA sequence: TGTGCCACCAGTGATCCCGAGACTAGCGGGTTTGAGACCCAGTACTTC. It translates to CATSDPETSGFETQYF.

This clonotype was found a few times. This chain connects TRBV6-5 to TRBJ2-6, with D perhaps matching TRBD1 (5 bases). Per germline, CDR1 MNHEY and CDR2 SVGAGI. The length of the CDR3 is 17 residues. V was pared by 1 base and J by 0 bases, with 10 bases between. The CDR3 sequence is CASSYFGQSSGANVLTF. CDR3 bases: TGTGCCAGCAGTTACTTCGGACAATCCTCTGGGGCCAACGTCCTGACTTTC.

This clonotype was observed a handful of times. The chain uses TRBV12-3 or TRBV12-4 and TRBJ2-1; TRBD1 might be the D (6 bases). V was pared by 8 bases and J by 1 base, with 15 bases between. The CDR3 runs 15 residues. The DNA of the CDR3 is TGTGCCAGCGGGGAACAGGGCGGATCCTACAATGAGCAGTTCTTC. Amino acid sequence: CASGEQGGSYNEQFF.

The gene calls are TRBV11-3 and TRBJ2-2, with 7 nucleotides matching TRBD2. Germline trimming cut 2 bases from V and 4 bases from J; bases unmatched to any gene: 4. This CDR3 is built from 15 residues. Germline CDR1 reads SGHNT; CDR2 reads YENEEA. The CDR3 nucleotides read TGTGCCAGCAGCTTAAGGTCTAGCGGCACCGGGGAGCTGTTTTTT. This codes for CASSLRSSGTGELFF.

The rearrangement links TRBV5-1 to TRBJ2-5, with 7 positions matching TRBD2. The germline V gene has CDR1 SGHRS and CDR2 YFSETQ. Trimming took 4 bases from V and 2 from J; bases not matched to a gene: 8. The CDR3 runs to 15 residues. The CDR3 is CASSAASGPQETQYF. In nucleotides, the CDR3 is TGCGCCAGCAGCGCGGCTAGCGGACCTCAAGAGACCCAGTACTTC.

The rearrangement uses TRBV7-6 and TRBJ2-6, with TRBD2 identical over 8 bases. Germline-derived CDR1 and CDR2 are SGHVS and FNYEAQ. This CDR3 contains 18 residues. The trim removed 2 bases at V and 0 bases at J, leaving 6 bases unmatched. This CDR3 is CASSLPLAGSSGANVLTF. The CDR3 DNA follows: TGTGCCAGCAGCTTACCGCTAGCGGGCTCCTCTGGGGCCAACGTCCTGACTTTC.